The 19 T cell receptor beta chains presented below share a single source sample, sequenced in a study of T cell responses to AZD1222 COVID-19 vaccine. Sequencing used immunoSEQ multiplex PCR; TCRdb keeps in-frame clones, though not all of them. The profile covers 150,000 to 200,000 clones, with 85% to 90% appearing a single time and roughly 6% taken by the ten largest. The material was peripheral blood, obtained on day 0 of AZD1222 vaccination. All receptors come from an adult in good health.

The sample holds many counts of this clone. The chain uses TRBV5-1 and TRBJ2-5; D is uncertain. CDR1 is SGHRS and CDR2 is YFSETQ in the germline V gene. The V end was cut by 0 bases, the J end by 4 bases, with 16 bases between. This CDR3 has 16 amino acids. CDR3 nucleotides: TGCGCCAGCAGCTTGGATATTCAGGAGCCCGGAGAGACCCAGTACTTC. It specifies CASSLDIQEPGETQYF.

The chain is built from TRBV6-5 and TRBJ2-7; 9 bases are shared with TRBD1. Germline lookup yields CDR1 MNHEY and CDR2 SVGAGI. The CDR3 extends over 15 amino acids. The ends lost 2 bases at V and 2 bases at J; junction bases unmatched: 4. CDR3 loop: CASSYLGQGPYEQYF. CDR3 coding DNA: TGTGCCAGCAGTTACCTTGGACAGGGGCCCTACGAGCAGTACTTC.

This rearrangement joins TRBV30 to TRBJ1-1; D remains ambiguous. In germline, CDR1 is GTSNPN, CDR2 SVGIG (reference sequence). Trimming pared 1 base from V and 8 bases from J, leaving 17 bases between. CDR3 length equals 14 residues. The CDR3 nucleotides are TGTGCCTGGAGTGCGAAACCGGGAGCCAAGGAAGCTTTCTTT. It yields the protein CAWSAKPGAKEAFF.

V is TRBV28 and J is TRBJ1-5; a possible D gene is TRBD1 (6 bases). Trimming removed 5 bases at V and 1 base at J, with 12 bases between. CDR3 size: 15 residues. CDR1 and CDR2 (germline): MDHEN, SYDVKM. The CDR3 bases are TGTGCCAGCAGTCGGACAGCCGGGAGCAATCAGCCCCAGCATTTT. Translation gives CASSRTAGSNQPQHF.

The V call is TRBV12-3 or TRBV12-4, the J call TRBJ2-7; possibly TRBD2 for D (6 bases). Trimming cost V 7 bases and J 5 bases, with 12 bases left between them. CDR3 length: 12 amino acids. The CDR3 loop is CASTGSSHEQYF. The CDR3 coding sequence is TGTGCCAGCACCGGGAGCAGCCACGAGCAGTACTTC.

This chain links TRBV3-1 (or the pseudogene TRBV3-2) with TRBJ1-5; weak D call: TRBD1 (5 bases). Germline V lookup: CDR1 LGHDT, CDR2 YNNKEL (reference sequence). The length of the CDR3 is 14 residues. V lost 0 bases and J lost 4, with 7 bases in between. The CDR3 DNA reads TGTGCCAGCAGCCAAGACAACAGGAATCAGCCCCAGCATTTT. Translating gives CASSQDNRNQPQHF.

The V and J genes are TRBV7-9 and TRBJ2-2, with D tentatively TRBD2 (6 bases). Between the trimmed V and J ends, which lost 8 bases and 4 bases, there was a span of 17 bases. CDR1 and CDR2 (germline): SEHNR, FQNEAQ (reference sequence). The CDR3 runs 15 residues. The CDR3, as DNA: TGTGCCAGCCTGAATGCGGGGTTGTCCACCGGGGAGCTGTTTTTT. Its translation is CASLNAGLSTGELFF.

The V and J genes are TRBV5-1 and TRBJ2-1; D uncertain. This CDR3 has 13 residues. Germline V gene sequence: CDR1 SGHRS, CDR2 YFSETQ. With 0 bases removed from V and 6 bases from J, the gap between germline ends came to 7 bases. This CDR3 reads CASSLGQVNEQFF. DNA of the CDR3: TGCGCCAGCAGCTTGGGGCAGGTCAATGAGCAGTTCTTC.

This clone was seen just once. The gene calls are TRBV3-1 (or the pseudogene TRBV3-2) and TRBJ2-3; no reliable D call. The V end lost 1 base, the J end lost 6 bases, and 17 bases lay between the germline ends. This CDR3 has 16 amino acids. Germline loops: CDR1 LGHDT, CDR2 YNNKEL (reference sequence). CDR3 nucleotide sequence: TGTGCCAGCAGCCAAGCCCTACACCCACCCTGGGATACGCAGTATTTT. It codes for CASSQALHPPWDTQYF.

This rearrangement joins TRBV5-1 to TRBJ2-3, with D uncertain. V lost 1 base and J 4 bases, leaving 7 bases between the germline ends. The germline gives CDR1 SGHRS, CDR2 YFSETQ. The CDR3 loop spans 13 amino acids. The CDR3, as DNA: TGCGCCAGCAGCTTGTCCCCCTCAGATACGCAGTATTTT. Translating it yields CASSLSPSDTQYF.

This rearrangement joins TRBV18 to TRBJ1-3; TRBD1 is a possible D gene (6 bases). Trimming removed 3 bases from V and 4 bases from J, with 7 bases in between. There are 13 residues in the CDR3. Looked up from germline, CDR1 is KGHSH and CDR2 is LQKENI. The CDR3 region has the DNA TGTGCCAGCTCACCCGGACAGGGAAACACCATATATTTT. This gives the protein CASSPGQGNTIYF. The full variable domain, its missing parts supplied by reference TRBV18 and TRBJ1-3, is NAGVMQNPRHLVRRRGQEARLRCSPMKGHSHVYWYRQLPEEGLKFMVYLQKENIIDESGMPKERFSAEFPKEGPSILRIQQVVRGDSAAYFCASSPGQGNTIYFGEGSWLTVV.

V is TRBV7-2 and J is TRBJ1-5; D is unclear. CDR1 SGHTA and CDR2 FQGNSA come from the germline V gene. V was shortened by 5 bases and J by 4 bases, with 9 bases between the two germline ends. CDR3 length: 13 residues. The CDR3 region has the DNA TGTGCCAGCAGCACAAACAGAAATCAGCCCCAGCATTTT. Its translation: CASSTNRNQPQHF.

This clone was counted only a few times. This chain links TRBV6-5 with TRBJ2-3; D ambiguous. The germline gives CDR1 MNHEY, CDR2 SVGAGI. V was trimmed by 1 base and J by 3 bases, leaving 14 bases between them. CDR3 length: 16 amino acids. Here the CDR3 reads CASSYFRALSTDTQYF. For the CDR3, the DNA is TGTGCCAGCAGTTACTTCAGAGCTCTTAGTACAGATACGCAGTATTTT.

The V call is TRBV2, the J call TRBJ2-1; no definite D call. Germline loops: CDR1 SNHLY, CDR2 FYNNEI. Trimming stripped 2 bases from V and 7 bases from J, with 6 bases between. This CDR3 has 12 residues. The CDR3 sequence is CASSERWNEQFF. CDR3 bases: TGTGCCAGCAGTGAAAGGTGGAATGAGCAGTTCTTC.

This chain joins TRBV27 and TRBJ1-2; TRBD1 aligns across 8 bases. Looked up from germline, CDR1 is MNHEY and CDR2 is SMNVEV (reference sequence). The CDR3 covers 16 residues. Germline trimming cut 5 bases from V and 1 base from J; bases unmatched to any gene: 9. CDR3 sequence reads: CASSANTGGFNYGYTF. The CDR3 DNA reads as TGTGCCAGCAGTGCCAATACAGGGGGATTTAACTATGGCTACACCTTC.

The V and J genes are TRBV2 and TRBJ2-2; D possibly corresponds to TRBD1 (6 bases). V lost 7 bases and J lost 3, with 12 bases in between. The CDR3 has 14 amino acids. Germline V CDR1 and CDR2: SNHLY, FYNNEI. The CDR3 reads CASKNRDHTGELFF. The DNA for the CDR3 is TGTGCCAGCAAAAACAGGGACCACACCGGGGAGCTGTTTTTT.

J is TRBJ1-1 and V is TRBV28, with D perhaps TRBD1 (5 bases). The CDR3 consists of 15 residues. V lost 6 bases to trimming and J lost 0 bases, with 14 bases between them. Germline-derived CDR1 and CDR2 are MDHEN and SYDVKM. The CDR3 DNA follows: TGTGCCAGCAGATCTGGGACTAGCATGAACACTGAAGCTTTCTTT. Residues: CASRSGTSMNTEAFF.

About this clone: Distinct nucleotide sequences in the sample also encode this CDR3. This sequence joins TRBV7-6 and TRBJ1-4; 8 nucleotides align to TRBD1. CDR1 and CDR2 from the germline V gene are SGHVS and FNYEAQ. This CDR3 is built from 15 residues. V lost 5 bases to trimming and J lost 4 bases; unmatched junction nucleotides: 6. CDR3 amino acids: CASSLDRAFNEKLFF. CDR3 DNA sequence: TGTGCCAGCAGCCTGGACAGGGCTTTTAATGAAAAACTGTTTTTT.

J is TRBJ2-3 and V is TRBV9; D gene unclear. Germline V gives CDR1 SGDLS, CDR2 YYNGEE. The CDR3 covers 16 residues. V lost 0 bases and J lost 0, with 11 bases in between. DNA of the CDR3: TGTGCCAGCAGCGTAGCAAGGAGTACTAGCACAGATACGCAGTATTTT. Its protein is CASSVARSTSTDTQYF.